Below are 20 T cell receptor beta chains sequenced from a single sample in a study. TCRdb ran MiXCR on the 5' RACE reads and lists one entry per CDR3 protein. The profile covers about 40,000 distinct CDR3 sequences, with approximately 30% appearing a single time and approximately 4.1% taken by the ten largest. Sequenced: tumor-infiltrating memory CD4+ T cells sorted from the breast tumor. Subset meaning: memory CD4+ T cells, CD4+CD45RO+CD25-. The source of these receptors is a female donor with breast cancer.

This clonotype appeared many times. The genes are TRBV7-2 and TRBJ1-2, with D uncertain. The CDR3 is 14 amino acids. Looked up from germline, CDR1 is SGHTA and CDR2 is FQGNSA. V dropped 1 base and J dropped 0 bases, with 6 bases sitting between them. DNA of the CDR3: TGTGCCAGCAGCTTAGTAGGAGCTAACTATGGCTACACCTTC. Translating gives CASSLVGANYGYTF.

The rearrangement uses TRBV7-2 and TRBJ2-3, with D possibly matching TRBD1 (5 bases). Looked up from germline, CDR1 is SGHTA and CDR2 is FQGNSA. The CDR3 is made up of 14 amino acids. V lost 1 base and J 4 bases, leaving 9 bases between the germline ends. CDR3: CASSLVKTADTQYF. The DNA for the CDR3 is TGTGCCAGCAGCTTAGTAAAGACAGCAGATACGCAGTATTTT.

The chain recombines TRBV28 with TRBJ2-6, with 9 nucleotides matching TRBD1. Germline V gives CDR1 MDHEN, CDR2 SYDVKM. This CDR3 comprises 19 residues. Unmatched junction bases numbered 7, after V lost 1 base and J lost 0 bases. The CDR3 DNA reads TGTGCCAGCAGTTTATCAACCGGGACAGGGAACTCTGGGGCCAACGTCCTGACTTTC. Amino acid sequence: CASSLSTGTGNSGANVLTF.

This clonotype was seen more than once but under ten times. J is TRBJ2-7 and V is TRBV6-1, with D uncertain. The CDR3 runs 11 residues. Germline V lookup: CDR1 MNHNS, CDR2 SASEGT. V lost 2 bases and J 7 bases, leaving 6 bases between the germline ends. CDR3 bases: TGTGCCAGCAGTGAAATATCGGAGCAGTACTTC. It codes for CASSEISEQYF.

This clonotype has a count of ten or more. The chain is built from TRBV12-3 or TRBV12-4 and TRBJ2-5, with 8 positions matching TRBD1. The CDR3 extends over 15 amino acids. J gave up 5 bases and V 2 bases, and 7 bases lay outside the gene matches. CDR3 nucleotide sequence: TGTGCCAGCAGTTTACGTGACAGGGGAAGGGAGACCCAGTACTTC. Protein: CASSLRDRGRETQYF.

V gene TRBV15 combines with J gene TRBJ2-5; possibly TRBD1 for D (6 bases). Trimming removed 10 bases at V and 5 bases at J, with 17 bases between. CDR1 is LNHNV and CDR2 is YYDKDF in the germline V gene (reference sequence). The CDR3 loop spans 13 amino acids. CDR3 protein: CANRVTEGETQYF. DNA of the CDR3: TGTGCCAACAGGGTCACCGAGGGGGAGACCCAGTACTTC.

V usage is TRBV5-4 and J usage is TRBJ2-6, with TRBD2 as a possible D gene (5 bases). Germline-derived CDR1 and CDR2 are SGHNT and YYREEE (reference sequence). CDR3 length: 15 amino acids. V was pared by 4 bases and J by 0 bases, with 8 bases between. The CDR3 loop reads CASSPGGSGANVLTF. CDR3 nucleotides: TGTGCCAGCAGCCCTGGAGGCTCTGGGGCCAACGTCCTGACTTTC.

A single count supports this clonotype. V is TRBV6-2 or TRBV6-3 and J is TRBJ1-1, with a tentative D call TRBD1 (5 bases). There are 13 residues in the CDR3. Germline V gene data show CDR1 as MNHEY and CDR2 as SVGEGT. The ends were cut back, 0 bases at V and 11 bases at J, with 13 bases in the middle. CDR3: CASSYSAGQQAFF. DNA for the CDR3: TGTGCCAGCAGTTACTCGGCAGGGCAACAGGCTTTCTTT.

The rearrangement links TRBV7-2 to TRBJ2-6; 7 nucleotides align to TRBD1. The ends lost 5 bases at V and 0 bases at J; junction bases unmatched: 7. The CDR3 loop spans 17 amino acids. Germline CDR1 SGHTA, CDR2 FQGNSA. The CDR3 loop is CASSRTGGSSGANVLTF. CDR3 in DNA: TGTGCCAGCAGCCGGACAGGAGGTAGCTCTGGGGCCAACGTCCTGACTTTC.

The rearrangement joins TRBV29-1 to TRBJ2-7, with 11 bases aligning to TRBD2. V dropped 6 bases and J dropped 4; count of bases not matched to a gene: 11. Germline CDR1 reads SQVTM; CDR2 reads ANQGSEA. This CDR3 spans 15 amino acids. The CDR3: CSVGGLAERGYEQYF. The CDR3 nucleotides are TGCAGCGTAGGGGGACTAGCGGAGAGGGGTTACGAGCAGTACTTC.

The CDR3 sequence is CASRSQGFNSPLHF. CDR3 sequence (DNA): TGTGCCAGCAGGTCACAGGGCTTTAATTCACCCCTCCACTTT. The chain links TRBV6-5 to TRBJ1-6, with a weak D call TRBD1 (6 bases). This CDR3 is built from 14 residues. The V end lost 6 bases, the J end lost 6 bases, and 12 bases lay between the germline ends. The germline V gene has CDR1 MNHEY and CDR2 SVGAGI.

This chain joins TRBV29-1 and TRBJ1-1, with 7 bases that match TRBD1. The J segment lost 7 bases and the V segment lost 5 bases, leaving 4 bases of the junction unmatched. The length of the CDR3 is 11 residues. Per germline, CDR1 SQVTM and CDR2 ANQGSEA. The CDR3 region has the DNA TGCAGCGTTATAGGGGGCAGTGAAGCTTTCTTT. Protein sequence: CSVIGGSEAFF.

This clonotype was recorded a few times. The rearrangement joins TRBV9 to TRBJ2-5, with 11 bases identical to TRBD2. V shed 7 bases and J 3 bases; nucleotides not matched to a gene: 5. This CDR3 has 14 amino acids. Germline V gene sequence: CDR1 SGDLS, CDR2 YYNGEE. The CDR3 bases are TGTGCCAGCCAAGGGACTAGCGGAGAAGAGACCCAGTACTTC. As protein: CASQGTSGEETQYF.

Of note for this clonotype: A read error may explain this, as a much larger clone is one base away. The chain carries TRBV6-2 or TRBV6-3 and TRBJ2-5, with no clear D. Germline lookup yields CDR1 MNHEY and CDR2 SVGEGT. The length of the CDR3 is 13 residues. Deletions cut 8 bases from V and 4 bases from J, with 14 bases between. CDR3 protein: CASRLLRRETQYF. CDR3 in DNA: TGTGCCAGCCGCCTCCTCCGGAGAGAGACCCAGTACTTC.

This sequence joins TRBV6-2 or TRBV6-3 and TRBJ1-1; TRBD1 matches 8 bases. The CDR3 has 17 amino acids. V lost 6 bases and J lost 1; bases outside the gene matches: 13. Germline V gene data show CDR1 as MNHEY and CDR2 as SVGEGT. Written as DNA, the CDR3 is TGTGCCAGCAGCCGAACCACAGGGGGTGTTAAGAACACTGAAGCTTTCTTT. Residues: CASSRTTGGVKNTEAFF.

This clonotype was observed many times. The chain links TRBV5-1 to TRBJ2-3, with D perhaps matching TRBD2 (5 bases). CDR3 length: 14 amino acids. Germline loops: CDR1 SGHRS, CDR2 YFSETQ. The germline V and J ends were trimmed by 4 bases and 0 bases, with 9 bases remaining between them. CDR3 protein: CASSISESTDTQYF. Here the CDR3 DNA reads TGCGCCAGCAGCATTAGCGAAAGCACAGATACGCAGTATTTT.

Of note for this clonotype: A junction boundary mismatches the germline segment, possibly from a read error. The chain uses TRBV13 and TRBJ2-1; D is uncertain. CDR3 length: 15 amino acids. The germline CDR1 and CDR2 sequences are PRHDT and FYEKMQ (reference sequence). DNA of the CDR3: TGTGCCAGTAGCTTAGTGTCGGGTGCTGGCAATGAGCAGTTCTTC. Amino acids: CASSLVSGAGNEQFF. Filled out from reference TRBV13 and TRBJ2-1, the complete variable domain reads AAGVIQSPRHLIKEKRETATLKCYPIPRHDTVYWYQQGPGQDPQFLISFYEKMQSDKGSIPDRFSAQQFSDYHSELNMSSLELGDSALYFCASSLVSGAGNEQFFGPGTRLTVL.

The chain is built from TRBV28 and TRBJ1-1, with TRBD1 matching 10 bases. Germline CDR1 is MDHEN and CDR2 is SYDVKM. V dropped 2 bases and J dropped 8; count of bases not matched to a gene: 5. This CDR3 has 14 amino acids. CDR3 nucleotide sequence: TGTGCCAGCAGTTTAGGGGACAGGGGAGGAGAAGCTTTCTTT. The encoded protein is CASSLGDRGGEAFF. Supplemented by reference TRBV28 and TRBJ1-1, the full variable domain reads DVKVTQSSRYLVKRTGEKVFLECVQDMDHENMFWYRQDPGLGLRLIYFSYDVKMKEKGDIPEGYSVSREKKERFSLILESASTNQTSMYLCASSLGDRGGEAFFGQGTRLTVV.

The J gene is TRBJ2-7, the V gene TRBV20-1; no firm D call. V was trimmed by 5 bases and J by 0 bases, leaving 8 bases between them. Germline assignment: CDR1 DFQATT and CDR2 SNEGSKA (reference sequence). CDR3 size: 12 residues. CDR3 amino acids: CSAPDPSYEQYF. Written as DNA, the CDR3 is TGCAGTGCTCCCGACCCCTCCTACGAGCAGTACTTC.

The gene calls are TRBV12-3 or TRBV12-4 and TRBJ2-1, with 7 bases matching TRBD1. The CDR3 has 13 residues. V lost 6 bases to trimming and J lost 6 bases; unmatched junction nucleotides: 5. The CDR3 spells CASSYDRVNEQFF. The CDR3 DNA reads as TGTGCCAGCAGCTACGACAGGGTCAATGAGCAGTTCTTC.